Presented here are 23 T cell receptor beta chains from one specimen sequenced in a study of T cells in Graves' hyperthyroidism and ophthalmopathy. There were TCR beta CDR3 regions amplified from RNA transcripts. The HTBI primer set served for first-round RT-PCR of the TCR CDR3. TCRdb re-analysed the multiplex PCR reads in MiXCR, keeping a single row per CDR3 protein. The sample records approximately 870,000 distinct CDR3 sequences, roughly 37% being singletons. Sequenced sample: blood. The receptors originated from a man aged 18-30 years with Graves' hyperthyroidism.

This clonotype came up once. This may be a read error: a much more frequent sequence differs by one nucleotide. The chain recombines TRBV19 with TRBJ2-7; perhaps D is TRBD1 or TRBD2 (6 bases each). There are 12 residues in the CDR3. Germline V gives CDR1 LNHDA, CDR2 SQIVND (reference sequence). The CDR3: CSSSPGGHEQYF. The CDR3 region has the DNA TGTTCCAGTAGTCCCGGGGGCCACGAGCAGTACTTC.

In the case of this clonotype: A single base separates this from a much larger clone, so it may be a read error. The genes are TRBV29-1 and TRBJ2-7; D may be TRBD1 or TRBD2 (5 bases each). This CDR3 spans 12 amino acids. Per germline, CDR1 SQVTM and CDR2 ANQGSEA. The CDR3 DNA is TGCAGCGCCTGGGACGGATCCTGCGAGCAGTACTTC. The encoded protein is CSAWDGSCEQYF.

For this clonotype: The germline gene is not matched at one end of the junction; a read error may be the cause. The rearrangement uses TRBV9 and TRBJ2-7; 11 bases fit TRBD2. The germline gives CDR1 SGDLS, CDR2 YYNGEE. The CDR3 is 16 amino acids. Here the CDR3 reads CTSSGGLAGGPWEQYF. CDR3 in DNA: TGTACCAGCAGCGGTGGATTAGCGGGAGGGCCGTGGGAGCAGTACTTC.

This clonotype was seen only a few times. The chain has TRBV20-1 and TRBJ2-5; 14 bases are a match to TRBD2. The CDR3 runs 19 residues. Germline CDR1 DFQATT, CDR2 SNEGSKA (reference sequence). J lost 5 bases, V lost 0 bases, and 14 bases had no gene match. CDR3 in DNA: TGCAGTGCTAGAGATACTGGGGCGACTAGCGGGGGGGCAGGGGAGACCCAGTACTTC. It encodes CSARDTGATSGGAGETQYF.

This chain uses TRBV20-1 with TRBJ1-1; 10 nucleotides align to TRBD1. CDR1 and CDR2 (germline): DFQATT, SNEGSKA (reference sequence). The CDR3 has 16 residues. The J segment lost 3 bases and the V segment lost 5 bases, leaving 12 bases of the junction unmatched. CDR3 region: CSARDSYGTGDTEAFF. DNA for the CDR3: TGCAGTGCTCGCGACTCTTACGGGACAGGGGACACTGAAGCTTTCTTT.

There are many counts of this clonotype. This rearrangement joins TRBV20-1 to TRBJ2-7; D unresolved. CDR1 is DFQATT and CDR2 is SNEGSKA in the germline V gene (reference sequence). Between the trimmed V and J ends, which lost 6 bases and 0 bases, there was a span of 9 bases. The CDR3 contains 12 residues. The CDR3 spells CSANARSYEQYF. The DNA for the CDR3 is TGCAGTGCCAACGCTCGCTCCTACGAGCAGTACTTC.

The V gene is TRBV15, the J gene TRBJ2-1; no reliable D call. The CDR3 is 14 residues long. The germline CDR1 and CDR2 sequences are LNHNV and YYDKDF (reference sequence). V dropped 1 base and J dropped 8 bases, with 12 bases sitting between them. In DNA form, the CDR3 reads TGTGCCACCAGCAGAGGTGGGTACATCGATGAGCAGTTCTTC. Its protein is CATSRGGYIDEQFF.

The chain carries TRBV20-1 and TRBJ1-2, with D unresolved. This CDR3 has 14 amino acids. V lost 0 bases and J lost 5, with 13 bases in between. Germline V gene lookup returns CDR1 DFQATT and CDR2 SNEGSKA (reference sequence). CDR3: CSARDRRDLYGYTF. CDR3 sequence (DNA): TGCAGTGCTAGAGATCGTCGGGATTTATATGGCTACACCTTC.

The table lists this clonotype with many counts. The chain combines TRBV29-1 with TRBJ2-5, with 10 positions matching TRBD2. This CDR3 contains 14 residues. V was pared by 2 bases and J by 4 bases, with 4 bases of the junction left unmatched. CDR1 is SQVTM and CDR2 is ANQGSEA in the germline V gene. CDR3 sequence reads: CSVELAGEGETQYF. CDR3 in DNA: TGCAGCGTTGAACTAGCGGGAGAGGGAGAGACCCAGTACTTC. The full variable domain, in which reference TRBV29-1 and TRBJ2-5 provide the parts outside the CDR3, is SAVISQKPSRDICQRGTSLTIQCQVDSQVTMMFWYRQQPGQSLTLIATANQGSEATYESGFVIDKFPISRPNLTFSTLTVSNMSPEDSSIYLCSVELAGEGETQYFGPGTRLLVL.

This clonotype was detected ten times or more. The genes are TRBV20-1 and TRBJ1-1; D remains ambiguous. Germline V gene sequence: CDR1 DFQATT, CDR2 SNEGSKA (reference sequence). Trimming removed 3 bases from V and 2 bases from J, with 10 bases in between. The CDR3 is 13 amino acids. The CDR3 sequence is CSASGEDNTEAFF. In DNA, the CDR3 is TGCAGTGCTAGTGGAGAAGACAACACTGAAGCTTTCTTT.

The table lists this clonotype with a few counts. V usage is TRBV4-2 and J usage is TRBJ1-6; D ambiguous. Germline loops: CDR1 LGHNA, CDR2 YNFKEQ. V was trimmed by 0 bases and J by 5 bases, leaving 8 bases between them. This CDR3 spans 15 amino acids. The CDR3 region has the DNA TGTGCCAGCAGCCAAGAAAGGGTGGATAATTCACCCCTCCACTTT. It codes for CASSQERVDNSPLHF.

The chain couples TRBV10-3 to TRBJ1-1; D ambiguous. Trimming removed 4 bases at V and 4 bases at J, with 13 bases between. The CDR3 is 14 residues long. Germline V gene data show CDR1 as ENHRY and CDR2 as SYGVKD. This CDR3 is CAISVEAGGTEAFF. The CDR3 DNA reads TGTGCCATCAGTGTTGAAGCAGGAGGCACTGAAGCTTTCTTT.

There are a few counts of this clonotype. The chain recombines TRBV5-4 with TRBJ1-6; TRBD1 matches 8 bases. The CDR3 has 15 amino acids. The J segment lost 10 bases and the V segment lost 2 bases, leaving 8 bases of the junction unmatched. The V gene's germline CDR1 is SGHNT and CDR2 YYREEE (reference sequence). The CDR3 nucleotides read TGTGCCAGCAGCTTCGGACAGGGTACCGCCTCACCCCTCCACTTT. Its translation is CASSFGQGTASPLHF.

V usage is TRBV6-5 and J usage is TRBJ2-7; possible D gene TRBD2, 5 bases. Germline CDR1 and CDR2: MNHEY and SVGAGI. The CDR3 totals 16 residues. Trimming shortened V by 2 bases and J by 0 bases, and 14 bases separated the two germline ends. This CDR3 reads CASSYLRHGSSYEQYF. The CDR3 region has the DNA TGTGCCAGCAGTTACCTGCGGCATGGGAGCTCCTACGAGCAGTACTTC.

In its sample, this clonotype was seen a few times. This chain uses TRBV10-3 with TRBJ2-3, with D maybe TRBD2 (5 bases). The ends were cut back, 0 bases at V and 1 base at J, with 11 bases in the middle. Per the germline V gene, CDR1 is ENHRY and CDR2 is SYGVKD. The CDR3 length is 16 residues. CDR3 protein: CAISESQRAGTDTQYF. In DNA form, the CDR3 reads TGTGCCATCAGTGAGTCGCAGAGGGCGGGCACAGATACGCAGTATTTT.

A note on this clonotype: This may arise from a read error, as a much more abundant clone is one base away. The chain links TRBV2 to TRBJ1-5; the D is unclear. Germline loops: CDR1 SNHLY, CDR2 FYNNEI. This CDR3 is 12 amino acids long. Trimming stripped 7 bases from V and 7 bases from J, with 11 bases between. Here the CDR3 DNA reads TGTGCCAGCAACCCCACGGCGCAGCCCCAGCATTTT. Protein sequence: CASNPTAQPQHF.

The gene calls are TRBV20-1 and TRBJ2-7, with D possibly matching TRBD2 (6 bases). Trimming cost V 6 bases and J 0 bases, with 15 bases left between them. The germline V gene encodes CDR1 DFQATT and CDR2 SNEGSKA (reference sequence). The CDR3 has 14 amino acids. In DNA form, the CDR3 reads TGCAGTGCCCGCAGGGTAGCGGACTCCTACGAGCAGTACTTC. Protein: CSARRVADSYEQYF.

Note on this clonotype: Possible read error: a much larger clone is one base away. The gene calls are TRBV10-2 and TRBJ2-7, with 11 bases lining up with TRBD2. Per the germline V gene, CDR1 is WSHSY and CDR2 is SAAADI. This CDR3 is built from 17 residues. CDR3 nucleotides: TGCGCCAGCAGTATCCAACTAGCGGGGGCTGCATTTGACGAGCAGTGCTTC. Its translation is CASSIQLAGAAFDEQCF.

A few counts support this clonotype. The chain combines TRBV7-9 with TRBJ2-5; D unresolved. CDR3 length: 14 amino acids. Germline CDR1 SEHNR, CDR2 FQNEAQ (reference sequence). The germline V and J ends were trimmed by 3 bases and 2 bases, with 10 bases remaining between them. The CDR3: CASSFKSPQETQYF. The CDR3 region has the DNA TGTGCCAGCAGCTTTAAATCTCCACAAGAGACCCAGTACTTC.

This clonotype was seen at least ten times. The chain links TRBV19 to TRBJ1-2; TRBD1 matches at 8 bases. J gave up 4 bases and V 5 bases, and 6 bases lay outside the gene matches. The CDR3 has 14 amino acids. CDR1 LNHDA and CDR2 SQIVND come from the germline V gene (reference sequence). The CDR3 DNA is TGTGCCAGTAGTCCGGACAGGGCAGCCTATGGCTACACCTTC. Its protein is CASSPDRAAYGYTF.

This clonotype was observed many times. The V call is TRBV7-9, the J call TRBJ2-7; 7 nucleotides match TRBD1. CDR1 SEHNR and CDR2 FQNEAQ come from the germline V gene (reference sequence). J gave up 6 bases and V 5 bases, and 4 bases lay outside the gene matches. CDR3 length equals 12 residues. The CDR3 DNA sequence: TGTGCCAGCAGCCTCGGGACAGCCGAGCAGTACTTC. Translation: CASSLGTAEQYF.

For this clonotype: One base away lies a much larger clone, so this may be a sequencing read error. V usage is TRBV2 and J usage is TRBJ1-5; no firm D call. The CDR3 length is 12 residues. The V end lost 11 bases, the J end lost 2 bases, and 10 bases lay between the germline ends. The germline V gene has CDR1 SNHLY and CDR2 FYNNEI. For the CDR3, the DNA is TGTGCCGGCACCATGGGCAATCAGCCCCAGCATTTT. Protein product: CAGTMGNQPQHF.

The V call is TRBV7-3, the J call TRBJ2-2; D may correspond to TRBD1 or TRBD2 (7 bases each). This CDR3 is 16 amino acids long. V shed 5 bases and J shed 9 bases, with 22 bases lying between them. Germline CDR1 and CDR2: SGHTA and FQGTGA. In DNA, the CDR3 is TGTGCCAGCAGCCGACAGGGAGGGGCAATAGGGCGGGAGCTGTTTTTT. Its protein product is CASSRQGGAIGRELFF.